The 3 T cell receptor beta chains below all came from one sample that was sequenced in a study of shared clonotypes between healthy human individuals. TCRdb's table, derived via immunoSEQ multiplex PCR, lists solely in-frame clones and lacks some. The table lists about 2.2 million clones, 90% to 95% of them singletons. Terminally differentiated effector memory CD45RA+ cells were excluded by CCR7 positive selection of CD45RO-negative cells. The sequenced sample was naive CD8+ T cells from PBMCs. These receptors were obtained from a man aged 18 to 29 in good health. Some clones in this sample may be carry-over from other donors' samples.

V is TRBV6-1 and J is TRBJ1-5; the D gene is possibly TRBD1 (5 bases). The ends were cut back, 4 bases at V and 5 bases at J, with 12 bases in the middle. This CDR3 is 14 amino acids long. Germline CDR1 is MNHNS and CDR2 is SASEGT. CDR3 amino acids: CASSGRQSDQPQHF. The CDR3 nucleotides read TGTGCCAGCAGTGGGCGACAGAGCGATCAGCCCCAGCATTTT.

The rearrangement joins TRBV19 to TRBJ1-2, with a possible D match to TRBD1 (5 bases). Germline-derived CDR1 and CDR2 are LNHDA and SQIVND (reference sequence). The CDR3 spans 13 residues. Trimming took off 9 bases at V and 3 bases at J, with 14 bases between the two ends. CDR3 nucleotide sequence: TGTGCCAGCTGCGACGGGGGTTACTATGGCTACACCTTC. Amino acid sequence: CASCDGGYYGYTF.

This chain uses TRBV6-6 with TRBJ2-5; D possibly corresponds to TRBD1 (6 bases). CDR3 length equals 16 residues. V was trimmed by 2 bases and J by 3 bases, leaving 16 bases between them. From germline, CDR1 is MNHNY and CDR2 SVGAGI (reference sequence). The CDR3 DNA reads TGTGCCAGCAGTTACCTTCCAGGGGTAGAAGAAGAGACCCAGTACTTC. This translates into CASSYLPGVEEETQYF.